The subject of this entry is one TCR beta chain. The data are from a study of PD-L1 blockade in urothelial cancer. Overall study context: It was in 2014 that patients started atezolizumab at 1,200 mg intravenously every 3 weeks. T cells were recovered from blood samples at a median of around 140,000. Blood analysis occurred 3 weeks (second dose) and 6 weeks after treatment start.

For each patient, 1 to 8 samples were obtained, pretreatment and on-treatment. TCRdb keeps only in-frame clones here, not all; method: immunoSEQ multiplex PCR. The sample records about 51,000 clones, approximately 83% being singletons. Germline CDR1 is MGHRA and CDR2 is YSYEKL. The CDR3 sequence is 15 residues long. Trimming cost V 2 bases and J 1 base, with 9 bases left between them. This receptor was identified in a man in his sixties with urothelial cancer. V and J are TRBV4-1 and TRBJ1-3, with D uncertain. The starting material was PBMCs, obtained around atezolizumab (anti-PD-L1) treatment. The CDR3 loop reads CASSQISGSGNTIYF. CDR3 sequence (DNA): TGCGCCAGCAGCCAAATCTCGGGATCTGGAAACACCATATATTTT.